One sample yielded the 27 T cell receptor beta chains listed below, sequenced in a study of neoadjuvant anti-PD-1 for oral cavity cancer. Sequencing used immunoSEQ multiplex PCR; TCRdb keeps in-frame clones, though not all of them. The sample contains roughly 14,000 clones, roughly four fifths of which appear only once. Noted time point: after neoadjuvant nivolumab, at surgical resection. Source: PBMCs, taken after nivolumab (anti-PD-1) treatment. These TCRs come from a person aged 40 to 85 with oral cavity squamous cell carcinoma.

This clone appeared once. This rearrangement joins TRBV5-4 to TRBJ2-2, with D unresolved. The CDR3 is 16 residues long. Germline V gene lookup returns CDR1 SGHNT and CDR2 YYREEE (reference sequence). The V end was cut by 4 bases, the J end by 4 bases, with 17 bases between. CDR3 protein: CASSDRSEFLTGELFF. The CDR3 region has the DNA TGTGCCAGCAGCGACCGTAGTGAATTTCTCACCGGGGAGCTGTTTTTT.

The genes are TRBV28 and TRBJ2-7, with 10 positions matching TRBD1. From germline, CDR1 is MDHEN and CDR2 SYDVKM. The CDR3 runs to 14 residues. V trimming: 6 bases; J trimming: 2 bases; junction bases outside the gene matches: 4. This CDR3 reads CASRTGTGAYEQYF. CDR3 bases: TGTGCCAGCAGAACCGGGACAGGGGCCTACGAGCAGTACTTC.

The chain combines TRBV6-6 with TRBJ1-3; 7 bases align to TRBD1. The V segment lost 5 bases and the J segment 0 bases; nucleotides outside the gene matches: 4. Germline loops: CDR1 MNHNY, CDR2 SVGAGI (reference sequence). The CDR3 is 15 residues long. CDR3 loop: CASSPGTASGNTIYF. CDR3 DNA sequence: TGTGCCAGCAGTCCTGGGACAGCCTCTGGAAACACCATATATTTT.

The V call is TRBV4-1, the J call TRBJ2-2; 9 bases match TRBD1. CDR3 length equals 17 residues. Germline CDR1 reads MGHRA; CDR2 reads YSYEKL. V was pared by 0 bases and J by 5 bases, with 7 bases of the junction left unmatched. CDR3 loop: CASSQEAGDRATGELFF. The CDR3, as DNA: TGCGCCAGCAGCCAAGAAGCCGGGGACAGGGCAACCGGGGAGCTGTTTTTT.

The chain uses TRBV19 and TRBJ2-1; TRBD2 agrees at 8 bases. Unmatched junction bases numbered 11, after V lost 10 bases and J lost 6 bases. CDR1 and CDR2 (germline): LNHDA, SQIVND (reference sequence). The CDR3 has 14 amino acids. CDR3 amino acids: CATRPTSVANEQFF. The CDR3 DNA follows: TGTGCCACCCGCCCGACTAGCGTCGCCAATGAGCAGTTCTTC.

J is TRBJ2-2 and V is TRBV6-5; TRBD1 matches at 7 bases. Per the germline V gene, CDR1 is MNHEY and CDR2 is SVGAGI. The V and J ends lost 6 bases and 3 bases, in that order; junction bases with no gene match: 7. The CDR3 has 15 amino acids. The CDR3 reads CASRTTQGYTGELFF. The CDR3 DNA sequence: TGTGCCAGCAGGACCACACAGGGGTACACCGGGGAGCTGTTTTTT.

The chain's CDR3 is CASSTRRGDEQFF. The CDR3 region has the DNA TGTGCCAGCAGCACCCGACGGGGGGATGAGCAGTTCTTC. V and J are TRBV11-3 and TRBJ2-1; 7 bases are shared with TRBD2. The CDR3 is made up of 13 amino acids. The germline gives CDR1 SGHNT, CDR2 YENEEA. V gave up 5 bases and J gave up 8 bases; unmatched junction bases: 6.

In its sample, this clone was seen a few times. The chain couples TRBV27 to TRBJ1-2, with 8 bases identical to TRBD1. The ends lost 4 bases at V and 4 bases at J; junction bases unmatched: 5. Per germline, CDR1 MNHEY and CDR2 SMNVEV (reference sequence). There are 14 residues in the CDR3. The CDR3 DNA reads TGTGCCAGCAGTTCCCAGACAGGGGCCTATGGCTACACCTTC. This sequence encodes CASSSQTGAYGYTF.

The chain combines TRBV19 with TRBJ2-3; D uncertain. Per germline, CDR1 LNHDA and CDR2 SQIVND (reference sequence). Trimming stripped 6 bases from V and 5 bases from J, with 12 bases between. The CDR3 sequence is 13 residues long. Written as DNA, the CDR3 is TGTGCCAGTAGAGGCACGGTGGGAGATACGCAGTATTTT. It is translated as CASRGTVGDTQYF. The full variable domain, its missing parts supplied by reference TRBV19 and TRBJ2-3, is DGGITQSPKYLFRKEGQNVTLSCEQNLNHDAMYWYRQDPGQGLRLIYYSQIVNDFQKGDIAEGYSVSREKKESFPLTVTSAQKNPTAFYLCASRGTVGDTQYFGPGTRLTVL.

The chain has TRBV4-1 and TRBJ2-2, with 13 bases aligning to TRBD2. The germline V gene has CDR1 MGHRA and CDR2 YSYEKL. Losses at the gene ends were 4 bases for V and 2 bases for J; bases not matched to a gene: 10. The CDR3 totals 19 residues. CDR3 DNA: TGCGCCAGCAGCCTTAAAACTAGCGGGGGGGAGTATAACACCGGGGAGCTGTTTTTT. Residues: CASSLKTSGGEYNTGELFF.

The chain links TRBV25-1 to TRBJ1-5; D is unresolved. Germline CDR1 is MGHDK and CDR2 is SYGVNS. CDR3 length: 15 amino acids. Trimming removed 4 bases at V and 1 base at J, with 11 bases between. This CDR3 is CASSAIGGSNQPQHF. The DNA of the CDR3 is TGTGCCAGCAGTGCTATTGGTGGGAGCAATCAGCCCCAGCATTTT.

The V and J genes are TRBV28 and TRBJ1-6, with 7 bases lining up with TRBD1. The CDR3 consists of 14 residues. Looked up from germline, CDR1 is MDHEN and CDR2 is SYDVKM. V was pared by 3 bases and J by 8 bases, with 4 bases of the junction left unmatched. CDR3 sequence: CASSLRQGDSPLHF. CDR3 DNA sequence: TGTGCCAGCAGTTTGCGGCAGGGGGATTCACCCCTCCACTTT.

This chain uses TRBV28 with TRBJ2-1; 7 bases agree with TRBD1. Per germline, CDR1 MDHEN and CDR2 SYDVKM. V was pared by 6 bases and J by 7 bases, with 9 bases of the junction left unmatched. CDR3 length equals 14 residues. The CDR3 loop reads CASRERGRRNEQFF. CDR3 DNA sequence: TGTGCCAGCAGGGAGAGGGGGCGTAGGAATGAGCAGTTCTTC.

This clone has just one count. The DNA of the CDR3 is TGTGCCAGCAGCTTGTGGCAGGGGAAACATCAGCCCCAGCATTTT. Its translation: CASSLWQGKHQPQHF. The V gene is TRBV5-6, the J gene TRBJ1-5; tentative D call: TRBD1 (6 bases). Germline V lookup: CDR1 SGHDT, CDR2 YYEEEE. Trimming took off 1 base at V and 5 bases at J, with 13 bases between the two ends. The CDR3 is 15 amino acids.

The V and J genes are TRBV27 and TRBJ2-5; TRBD2 matches at 8 bases. CDR1 and CDR2 (germline): MNHEY, SMNVEV (reference sequence). Trimming at V came to 8 bases and at J to 2 bases, leaving 10 bases not matched to a gene. This CDR3 is built from 15 residues. As DNA, the CDR3 is TGTGCCAGCGGTACGGCGGGGGGACCTCAAGAGACCCAGTACTTC. Amino acid sequence: CASGTAGGPQETQYF.

The chain couples TRBV5-5 to TRBJ2-5, with 11 bases lining up with TRBD2. This CDR3 contains 17 residues. V lost 1 base, J lost 5 bases, and 10 bases stayed unmatched. CDR1 and CDR2 (germline): SGHKS, YYEKEE (reference sequence). This chain's CDR3 is CASSLTSTSGDAETQYF. The CDR3 coding sequence is TGTGCCAGCAGCTTGACTTCGACTAGCGGGGATGCCGAGACCCAGTACTTC.

The rearrangement uses TRBV5-1 and TRBJ1-2, with D hard to call. V lost 3 bases and J lost 0, with 6 bases in between. This CDR3 has 13 amino acids. Germline V CDR1 and CDR2: SGHRS, YFSETQ. CDR3 sequence (DNA): TGCGCCAGCAGCTCAGAGCCTAACTATGGCTACACCTTC. Translating gives CASSSEPNYGYTF.

J is TRBJ2-5 and V is TRBV7-8; D remains unclear. The CDR3 runs to 13 residues. Germline values: CDR1 SGHVS, CDR2 FQNEAQ. Trimming took off 4 bases at V and 1 base at J, with 7 bases between the two ends. The chain's CDR3 is CASSSYTQETQYF. CDR3 DNA sequence: TGTGCCAGCAGCTCCTATACCCAAGAGACCCAGTACTTC.

This rearrangement joins TRBV10-1 to TRBJ2-7; 9 bases match TRBD1. With 8 bases clipped from V and 1 base from J, the junction kept 6 bases outside the gene matches. Per germline, CDR1 WNHNN and CDR2 SYGVQD (reference sequence). CDR3 size: 14 residues. DNA of the CDR3: TGCGCCAGCTCCAAGACAGGGGGGTCCTACGAGCAGTACTTC. It is translated as CASSKTGGSYEQYF.

The chain carries TRBV30 and TRBJ1-5; the match to TRBD1 covers 10 bases. The ends lost 1 base at V and 6 bases at J; junction bases unmatched: 3. This CDR3 is 14 amino acids long. The V gene's germline CDR1 is GTSNPN and CDR2 SVGIG (reference sequence). The CDR3 sequence is CAWSGGQGSQPQHF. CDR3 sequence (DNA): TGTGCCTGGAGTGGGGGACAGGGGAGTCAGCCCCAGCATTTT. The variable domain in full, completed from reference TRBV30 and TRBJ1-5, reads SQTIHQWPATLVQPVGSPLSLECTVEGTSNPNLYWYRQAAGRGLQLLFYSVGIGQISSEVPQNLSASRPQDRQFILSSKKLLLSDSGFYLCAWSGGQGSQPQHFGDGTRLSIL.

In its sample, this clone was seen a few times. The chain uses TRBV14 and TRBJ1-3; D is unresolved. Germline V lookup: CDR1 SGHDN, CDR2 FVKESK. This CDR3 is built from 15 residues. V lost 4 bases, J lost 2 bases, and 12 bases lay in between. The DNA for the CDR3 is TGTGCCAGCAGCCCCCAGACCGGTCCTGGAAACACCATATATTTT. This translates into CASSPQTGPGNTIYF.

The rearrangement links TRBV27 to TRBJ2-1; 9 nucleotides align to TRBD2. With V trimmed by 2 bases and J by 5 bases, 4 bases remained unmatched. The CDR3 consists of 15 residues. CDR1 is MNHEY and CDR2 is SMNVEV in the germline V gene (reference sequence). The CDR3 loop reads CASSLIIAGDNEQFF. For the CDR3, the DNA is TGTGCCAGCAGTTTAATAATAGCGGGAGACAATGAGCAGTTCTTC.

The chain combines TRBV7-9 with TRBJ1-6; D is perhaps TRBD1 (6 bases). The germline CDR1 and CDR2 sequences are SEHNR and FQNEAQ (reference sequence). This CDR3 contains 15 residues. V lost 6 bases and J lost 6, with 15 bases in between. Here the CDR3 DNA reads TGTGCCAGCAGAGACTACGCAGGGGTTAATTCACCCCTCCACTTT. It is translated as CASRDYAGVNSPLHF.

This clone appeared a few times. The chain couples TRBV4-1 to TRBJ1-2; D gene ambiguous. The CDR3 totals 15 residues. Germline V CDR1 and CDR2: MGHRA, YSYEKL. Trimming left V 0 bases short and J 1 base short, with 9 bases between. In DNA form, the CDR3 reads TGCGCCAGCAGCCAAGAGGAGGGCATTAACTATGGCTACACCTTC. It specifies CASSQEEGINYGYTF.

The V call is TRBV11-1, the J call TRBJ2-1, with 12 bases that match TRBD2. The CDR3 spans 17 residues. Per germline, CDR1 SGHAT and CDR2 FQDESV (reference sequence). V was clipped by 2 bases and J by 4 bases; unmatched bases: 6. The CDR3 spells CASSLWTLAGGYNEQFF. In nucleotides, the CDR3 is TGTGCCAGCAGCTTATGGACACTAGCGGGAGGTTACAATGAGCAGTTCTTC.

The chain joins TRBV19 to TRBJ1-5; D is perhaps TRBD1 (5 bases). CDR3 size: 13 residues. CDR1 LNHDA and CDR2 SQIVND come from the germline V gene (reference sequence). The V and J ends lost 6 bases and 7 bases respectively, with 13 bases between them. In nucleotides, the CDR3 is TGTGCCAGTAGCCCGGGACTTCAGCAGCCCCAGCATTTT. Translated: CASSPGLQQPQHF.

The chain carries TRBV27 and TRBJ1-4; D may be TRBD1 (5 bases). The germline V gene encodes CDR1 MNHEY and CDR2 SMNVEV (reference sequence). V was clipped by 5 bases and J by 8 bases, with 15 bases between them. CDR3 size: 14 residues. The DNA for the CDR3 is TGTGCCAGCAGTCTGGCCGGGGGGAGGGAAAAACTGTTTTTT. It specifies CASSLAGGREKLFF.